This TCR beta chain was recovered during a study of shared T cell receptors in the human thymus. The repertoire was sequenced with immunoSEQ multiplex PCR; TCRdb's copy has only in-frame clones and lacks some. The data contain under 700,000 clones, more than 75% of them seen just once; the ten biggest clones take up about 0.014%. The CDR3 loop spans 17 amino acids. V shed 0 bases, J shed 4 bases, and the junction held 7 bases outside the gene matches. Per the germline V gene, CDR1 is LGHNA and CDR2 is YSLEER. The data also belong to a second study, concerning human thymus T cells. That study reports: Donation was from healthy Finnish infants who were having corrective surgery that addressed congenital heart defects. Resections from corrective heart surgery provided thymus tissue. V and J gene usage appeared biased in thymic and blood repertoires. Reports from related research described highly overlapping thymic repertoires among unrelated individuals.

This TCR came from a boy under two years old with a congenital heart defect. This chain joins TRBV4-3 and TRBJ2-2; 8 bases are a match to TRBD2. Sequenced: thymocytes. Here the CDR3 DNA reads TGCGCCAGCAGCCAAGATCCAGCGGGAGTCTCCACCGGGGAGCTGTTTTTT. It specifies CASSQDPAGVSTGELFF.